This T cell receptor beta chain was found in a study of vaccination effects on CD4 cells after COVID-19 (dated by TCRdb to between 2022 and 2023). Concerning the study at large: In the ViraFEST assay, PBMC were stimulated with viral peptide pools, and antigen-specific CD4+ T cell clonotypes were then identified by expansion using TCR sequencing. Participants received two doses of either the BNT162b2 or the mRNA-1273 mRNA SARS-CoV-2 vaccine. Some 1.9 million PBMC per well were cultured with 10 ug/ml peptides in IMDM containing around 5% human AB serum, around 10 IU/ml IL-2 and gentamicin. In both COVID-19 convalescent patients and infection-naive vaccine recipients, the study compared SARS-CoV-2 spike-specific CD4+ TCR repertoires from before mRNA vaccination with those from after it. A total of around eleven COVID-19 convalescent patients and a handful of SARS-CoV-2-naive healthy vaccine recipients were included in the full study. Cultures from other donors in the study were sequenced with the Oncomine TCR Beta short-read assay on an Illumina iSeq 100.

Overall study results and their limits: At late post-vaccination timepoints, both infection-induced and vaccine-induced clones showed marked clonal contraction, consistent with waning T cell responses. Limitations of the study were the small number of convalescent patients and the absence of early post-infection timepoints. Among healthy vaccine recipients, nearly all vaccine-induced clones were SARS-CoV-2 mono-reactive, and only 1 of 255 was cross-reactive with common cold coronaviruses.

On this clone itself: It has no known antigen specificity. Within one base of it there is no much larger clone, and no base qualities were kept.

After less than 13 days of culture, CD4+ T cells were isolated with the EasySep CD4+ T cell isolation kit. None of the healthy vaccine recipients had a prior SARS-CoV-2 infection, which was confirmed by nucleocapsid antibody tests that came back negative both before and after vaccination. Half of the culture medium was replaced with fresh IL-2-containing medium on days 3 and 7. Each peptide stimulation condition was cultured in triplicate wells unless otherwise noted. PBMC were separated from whole blood using Ficoll-Paque Plus gradient centrifugation and were then either cryopreserved at -140C or used fresh. The QIAamp micro DNA kit was used to extract genomic DNA from the cultured CD4+ T cells. The library was generated by the immunoSEQ multiplex PCR assay. DNA from the cultured and isolated CD4+ T cells underwent TCR beta CDR3 sequencing. In the original analysis: The analysis removed non-productive TCR sequences, trimmed reads to the CDR3 region, and retained only CDR3s that were 7 or more amino acids long. The MANAFEST web app was used to pick out antigen-specific clonotypes by comparing their expansion in peptide wells with that in reference cultures. To be called positive, a clone needed expansion at FDR<0.05 compared with the reference and with all other wells, an odds ratio greater than 5, and a frequency greater than 0.1% in two replicate wells. Cross-reactive clonotypes were defined as significantly expanded in SARS-CoV-2 spike wells and in at least one common cold coronavirus spike condition. CDR3 similarity was assessed by Levenshtein distance with the stringdist R package, and unrooted trees were built with ape in R 3.6.1. TCRdb obtained this table from immuneACCESS and retained in-frame rearrangements with V and J assigned. These tables miss some clones; where compared with another copy, unresolved V genes account for less than half of the shortfall, and the remainder is unexplained. V, J and clone size derive from that table, while D and trimming were established from the DNA sequence. The sample profile shows tens of thousands of clones; 65% to 70% of them were found once. The ten largest clones represent just over 4% of the sample.

Deletion took 7 bases off V and 4 bases off J, with a span of 10 bases between the germline ends. Inclusive of the bounding cysteine and phenylalanine, the CDR3 is 12 residues long. The retained sequence is limited to the CDR3, 36 bases, with the frame set at the first base. CDR1 is given as PRHDT and CDR2 as FYEKMQ, both from the germline V gene (reference sequence). This TCR derives from a human donor who received a COVID-19 vaccine. Specimen: CD4+ T cells from PBMCs cultured without peptide, collected before COVID-19 vaccination. Here the chain combines TRBV13 and TRBJ1-1, with a weak D call of TRBD1 (5 bases match). The sequenced DNA: TGTGCCAGCAACTACAGGACCACTGAAGCTTTCTTT. Its protein reads: CASNYRTTEAFF.